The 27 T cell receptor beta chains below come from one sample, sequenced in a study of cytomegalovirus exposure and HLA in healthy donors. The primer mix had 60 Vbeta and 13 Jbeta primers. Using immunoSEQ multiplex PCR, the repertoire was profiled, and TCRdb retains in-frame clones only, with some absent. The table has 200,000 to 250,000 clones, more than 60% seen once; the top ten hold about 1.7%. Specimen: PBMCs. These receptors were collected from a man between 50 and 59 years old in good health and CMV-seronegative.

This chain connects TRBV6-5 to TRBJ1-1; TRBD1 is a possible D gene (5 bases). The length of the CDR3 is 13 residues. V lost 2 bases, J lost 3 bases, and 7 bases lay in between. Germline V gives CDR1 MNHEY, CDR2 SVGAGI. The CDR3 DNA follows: TGTGCCAGCAGTTACGGGGCGGACACTGAAGCTTTCTTT. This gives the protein CASSYGADTEAFF.

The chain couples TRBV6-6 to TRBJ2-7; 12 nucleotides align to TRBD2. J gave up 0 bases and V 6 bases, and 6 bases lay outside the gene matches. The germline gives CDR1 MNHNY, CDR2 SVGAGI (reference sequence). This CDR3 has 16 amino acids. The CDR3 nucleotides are TGTGCCAGCAGCAGGACTAGCGGGGAGAACTCCTACGAGCAGTACTTC. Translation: CASSRTSGENSYEQYF.

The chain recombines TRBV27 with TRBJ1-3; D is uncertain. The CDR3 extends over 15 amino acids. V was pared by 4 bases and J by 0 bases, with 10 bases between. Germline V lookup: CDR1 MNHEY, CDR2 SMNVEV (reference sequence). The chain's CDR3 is CASSSNYPSGNTIYF. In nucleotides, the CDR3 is TGTGCCAGCAGTTCAAACTACCCCTCTGGAAACACCATATATTTT.

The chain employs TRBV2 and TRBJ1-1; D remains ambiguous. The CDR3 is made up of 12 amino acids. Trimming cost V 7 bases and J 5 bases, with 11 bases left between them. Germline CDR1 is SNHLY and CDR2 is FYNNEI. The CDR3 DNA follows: TGTGCCAGCATGGGGAGTCAGACTGAAGCTTTCTTT. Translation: CASMGSQTEAFF.

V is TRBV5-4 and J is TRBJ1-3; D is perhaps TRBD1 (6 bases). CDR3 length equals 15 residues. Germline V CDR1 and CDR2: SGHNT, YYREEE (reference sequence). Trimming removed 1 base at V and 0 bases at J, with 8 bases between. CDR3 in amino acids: CASSLNRASGNTIYF. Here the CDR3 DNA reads TGTGCCAGCAGCTTGAACAGGGCCTCTGGAAACACCATATATTTT. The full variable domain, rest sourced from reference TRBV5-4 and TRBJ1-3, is ETGVTQSPTHLIKTRGQQVTLRCSSQSGHNTVSWYQQALGQGPQFIFQYYREEENGRGNFPPRFSGLQFPNYSSELNVNALELDDSALYLCASSLNRASGNTIYFGEGSWLTVV.

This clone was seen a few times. The CDR3 here is CASSLDSQANYGYTF. The CDR3 DNA follows: TGCGCCAGCAGCTTGGACAGCCAAGCTAACTATGGCTACACCTTC. V and J are TRBV5-1 and TRBJ1-2, with unresolved D. V lost 0 bases and J lost 0, with 9 bases in between. CDR1 is SGHRS, CDR2 YFSETQ, per germline. CDR3 length: 15 amino acids.

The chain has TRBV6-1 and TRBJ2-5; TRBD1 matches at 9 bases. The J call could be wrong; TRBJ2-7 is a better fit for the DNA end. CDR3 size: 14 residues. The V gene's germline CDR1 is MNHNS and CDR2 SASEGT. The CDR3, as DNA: TGTGCCAGCAGTCCCGGGACAGGGACTAACGAGCAGTACTTC. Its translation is CASSPGTGTNEQYF.

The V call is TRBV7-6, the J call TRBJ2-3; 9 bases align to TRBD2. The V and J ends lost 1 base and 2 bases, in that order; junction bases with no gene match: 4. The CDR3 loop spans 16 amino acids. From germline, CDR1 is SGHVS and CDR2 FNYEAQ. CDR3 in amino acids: CASSLDPSGVTDTQYF. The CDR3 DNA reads TGTGCCAGCAGCTTAGATCCTAGCGGGGTCACAGATACGCAGTATTTT.

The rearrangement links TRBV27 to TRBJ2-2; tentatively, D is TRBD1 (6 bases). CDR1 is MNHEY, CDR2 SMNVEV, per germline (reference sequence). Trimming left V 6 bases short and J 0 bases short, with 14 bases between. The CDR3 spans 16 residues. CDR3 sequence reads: CASRRGTSANTGELFF. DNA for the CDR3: TGTGCCAGCAGGCGAGGGACATCCGCGAACACCGGGGAGCTGTTTTTT.

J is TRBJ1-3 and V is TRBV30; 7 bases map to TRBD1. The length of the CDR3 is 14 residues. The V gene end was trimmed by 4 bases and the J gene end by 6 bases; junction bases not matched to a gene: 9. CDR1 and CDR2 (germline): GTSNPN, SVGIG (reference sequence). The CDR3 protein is CAWKKPGQLNTIYF. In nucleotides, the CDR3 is TGTGCCTGGAAGAAACCGGGACAGTTAAACACCATATATTTT.

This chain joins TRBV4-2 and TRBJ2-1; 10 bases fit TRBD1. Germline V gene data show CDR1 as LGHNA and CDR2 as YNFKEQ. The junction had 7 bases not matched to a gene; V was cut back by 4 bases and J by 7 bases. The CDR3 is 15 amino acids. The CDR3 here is CASSLGTGESNEQFF. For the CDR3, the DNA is TGTGCCAGCAGCCTGGGGACAGGGGAATCTAATGAGCAGTTCTTC.

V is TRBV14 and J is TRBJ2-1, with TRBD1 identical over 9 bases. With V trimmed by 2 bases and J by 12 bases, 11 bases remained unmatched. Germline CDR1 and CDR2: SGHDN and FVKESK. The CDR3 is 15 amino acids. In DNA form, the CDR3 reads TGTGCCAGCAGCCAAAAGTTGACCGGGACAGGGCGGCAGTTCTTC. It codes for CASSQKLTGTGRQFF.

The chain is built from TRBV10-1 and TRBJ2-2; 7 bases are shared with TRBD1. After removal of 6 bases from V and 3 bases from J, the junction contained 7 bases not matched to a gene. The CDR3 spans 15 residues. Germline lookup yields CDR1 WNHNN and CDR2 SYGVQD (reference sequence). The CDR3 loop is CASSATGDHTGELFF. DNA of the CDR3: TGCGCCAGCAGCGCCACAGGGGATCACACCGGGGAGCTGTTTTTT.

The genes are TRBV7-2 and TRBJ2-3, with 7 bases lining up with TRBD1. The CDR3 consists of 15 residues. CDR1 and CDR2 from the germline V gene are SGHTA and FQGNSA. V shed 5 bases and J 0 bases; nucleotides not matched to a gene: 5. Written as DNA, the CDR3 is TGTGCCAGCAGCGTGACAGGGTGGAGCACAGATACGCAGTATTTT. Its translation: CASSVTGWSTDTQYF.

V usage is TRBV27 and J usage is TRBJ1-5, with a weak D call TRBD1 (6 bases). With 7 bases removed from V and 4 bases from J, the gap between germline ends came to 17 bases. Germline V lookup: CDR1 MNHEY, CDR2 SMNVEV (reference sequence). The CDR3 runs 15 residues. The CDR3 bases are TGTGCCAGCAAGTCCGGACAGAAAGCGAATCAGCCCCAGCATTTT. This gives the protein CASKSGQKANQPQHF.

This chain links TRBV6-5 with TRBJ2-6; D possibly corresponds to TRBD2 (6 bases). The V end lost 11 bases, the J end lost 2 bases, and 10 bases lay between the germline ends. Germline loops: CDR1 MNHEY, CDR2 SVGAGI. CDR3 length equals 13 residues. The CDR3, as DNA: TGTGCCGGCCGGAGGGCTGGGGCCAACGTCCTGACTTTC. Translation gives CAGRRAGANVLTF.

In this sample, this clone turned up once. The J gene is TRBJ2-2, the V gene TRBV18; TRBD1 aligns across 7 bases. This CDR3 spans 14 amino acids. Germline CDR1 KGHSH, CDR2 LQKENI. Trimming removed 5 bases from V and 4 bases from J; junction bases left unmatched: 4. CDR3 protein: CASSTTGTTGELFF. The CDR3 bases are TGTGCCAGCTCAACGACAGGGACCACCGGGGAGCTGTTTTTT.

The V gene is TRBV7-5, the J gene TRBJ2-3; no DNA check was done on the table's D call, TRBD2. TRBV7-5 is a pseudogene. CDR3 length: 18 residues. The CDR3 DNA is TGTGTCAGAAGCTGCCCTCCCCGCGGACTAGCGGGAGACGGTACGCAGTATTTT. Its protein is CVRSCPPRGLAGDGTQYF.

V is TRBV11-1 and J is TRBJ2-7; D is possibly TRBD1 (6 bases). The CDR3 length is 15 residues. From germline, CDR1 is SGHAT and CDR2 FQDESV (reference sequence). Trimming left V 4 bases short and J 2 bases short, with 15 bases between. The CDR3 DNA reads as TGTGCCAGCAGCTCAAACCGGGACATTACCTACGAGCAGTACTTC. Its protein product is CASSSNRDITYEQYF.

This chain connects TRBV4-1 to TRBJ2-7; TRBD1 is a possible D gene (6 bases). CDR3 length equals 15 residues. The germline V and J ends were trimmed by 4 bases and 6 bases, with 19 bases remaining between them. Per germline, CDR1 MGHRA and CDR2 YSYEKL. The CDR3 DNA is TGCGCCAGCAGCCTCCGACAAGGGGAAGGGGGCGAGCAGTACTTC. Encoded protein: CASSLRQGEGGEQYF.

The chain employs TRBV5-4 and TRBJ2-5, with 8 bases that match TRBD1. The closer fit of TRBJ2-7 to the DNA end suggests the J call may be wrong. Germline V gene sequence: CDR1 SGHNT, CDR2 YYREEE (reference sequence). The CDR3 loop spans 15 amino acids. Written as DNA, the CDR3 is TGTGCCAGCAGCCCCTCACGGACAGGGAGTCACGAGCAGTACTTC. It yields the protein CASSPSRTGSHEQYF.

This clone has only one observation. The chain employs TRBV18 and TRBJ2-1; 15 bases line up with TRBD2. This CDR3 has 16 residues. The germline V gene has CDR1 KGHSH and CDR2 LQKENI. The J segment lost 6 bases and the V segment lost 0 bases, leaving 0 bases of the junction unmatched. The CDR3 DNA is TGTGCCAGCTCACCACCGGGACTAGCGGGAGGCAATGAGCAGTTCTTC. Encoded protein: CASSPPGLAGGNEQFF.

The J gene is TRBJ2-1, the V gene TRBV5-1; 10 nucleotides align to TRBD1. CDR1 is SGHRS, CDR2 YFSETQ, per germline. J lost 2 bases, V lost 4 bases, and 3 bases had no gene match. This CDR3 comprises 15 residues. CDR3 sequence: CASSAGQGAYNEQFF. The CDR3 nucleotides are TGCGCCAGCAGCGCCGGACAGGGGGCCTACAATGAGCAGTTCTTC.

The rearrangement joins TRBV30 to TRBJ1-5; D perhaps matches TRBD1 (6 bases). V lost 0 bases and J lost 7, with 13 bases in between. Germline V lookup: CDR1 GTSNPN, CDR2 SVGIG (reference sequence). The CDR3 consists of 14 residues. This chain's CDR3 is CAWSVWQGQQPQHF. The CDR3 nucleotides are TGTGCCTGGAGTGTCTGGCAGGGGCAACAGCCCCAGCATTTT.

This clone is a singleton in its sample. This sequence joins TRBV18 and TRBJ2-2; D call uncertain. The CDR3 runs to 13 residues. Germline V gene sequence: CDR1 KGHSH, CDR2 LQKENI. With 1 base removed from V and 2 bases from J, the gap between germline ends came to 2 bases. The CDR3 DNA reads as TGTGCCAGCTCACCACTAAACACCGGGGAGCTGTTTTTT. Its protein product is CASSPLNTGELFF.

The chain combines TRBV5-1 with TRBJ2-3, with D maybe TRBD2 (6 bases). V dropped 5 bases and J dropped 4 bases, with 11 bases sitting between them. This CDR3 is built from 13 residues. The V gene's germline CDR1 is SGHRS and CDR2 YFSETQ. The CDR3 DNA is TGCGCCAGCAGGGACGGGAGCGCAGATACGCAGTATTTT. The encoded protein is CASRDGSADTQYF.

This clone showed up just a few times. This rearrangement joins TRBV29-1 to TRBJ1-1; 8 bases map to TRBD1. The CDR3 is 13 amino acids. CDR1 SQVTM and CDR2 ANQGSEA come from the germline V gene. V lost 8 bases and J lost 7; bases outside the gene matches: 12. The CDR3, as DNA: TGCAGCTCCATCCCAGGGGGCCTCGGTGAAGCTTTCTTT. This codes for CSSIPGGLGEAFF.